A selection of T cell receptor beta chains follows, all from one sample in a study of shared clonotypes between healthy human individuals. The method was immunoSEQ multiplex PCR; TCRdb's version includes in-frame clones alone and lacks a portion of them. The sample has about 2.1 million clones, 85% to 95% seen once. The specimen sequenced was naive CD8+ T cells from PBMCs. These receptors all come from a man aged 18 to 30 in good health. Some clones in this sample may be carry-over from other donors' samples. Both conserved end residues are part of each CDR3. Each record gives: V gene, J gene, CDR3 protein.

TRBV15	TRBJ2-7	CATSRDLAVSYEQYF
TRBV9	TRBJ2-7	CASSVGARDYEQYF
TRBV19	TRBJ2-7	CASSTPWLSYEQYF
TRBV9	TRBJ2-3	CASSVPFAGGADTQYF
TRBV9	TRBJ2-7	CASSVSASGTYEQYF
TRBV6-1	TRBJ1-5	CASSEVIGGFQPQHF
TRBV18	TRBJ2-2	CASPDSPGELFF
TRBV7-9	TRBJ2-5	CASSLDGDQETQYF
TRBV11-2	TRBJ2-7	CASRSRDRDYEQYF
TRBV25-1	TRBJ1-2	CASGGTDYGYTF
TRBV4-3	TRBJ2-1	CASSPLSGSTYNEQFF
TRBV29-1	TRBJ1-1	CSADPPQDPRNTEAFF
TRBV6-5	TRBJ2-7	CASSKLAGGYEQYF
TRBV7-2	TRBJ2-2	CASSTLSGGTGELFF
TRBV30	TRBJ1-1	CASDRTPMNTEAFF
TRBV4-2	TRBJ2-7	CASSQDPGGALVEQYF
TRBV12-5	TRBJ2-1	CALTPGLAGVFFTNEQFF
TRBV15	TRBJ2-3	CATSRAFTDTQYF
TRBV7-9	TRBJ1-4	CASSQQRDEKLFF
TRBV19	TRBJ1-5	CASSTTGNQPQHF
TRBV5-4	TRBJ1-2	CASSPLGEFRYTF
TRBV28	TRBJ2-3	CASSLRGSTDTQYF
TRBV5-1	TRBJ1-4	CASSPDKFGEKLFF
TRBV9	TRBJ2-1	CASSVSGSLGNEQFF
TRBV29-1	TRBJ1-2	CSVDKGQGIYGYTF
TRBV10-1	TRBJ2-2	CASSPTSGNPGGGELFF
TRBV7-9	TRBJ2-7	CASSSRDREVEQYF
TRBV9	TRBJ1-1	CASSPRTVNTEAFF
TRBV9	TRBJ1-1	CASSVSRDNTEAFF
TRBV4-3	TRBJ2-2	CASSQVVEHPGELFF
TRBV6-5	TRBJ2-5	CASSASAQETQYF
TRBV7-9	TRBJ1-1	CASSLVLQNTEAFF
TRBV28	TRBJ2-1	CASSSAGGLAGGQAGNEQFF
TRBV5-6	TRBJ2-7	CASSLRRAYEQYF
TRBV2	TRBJ1-5	CASSEAGILSNQPQHF
TRBV5-1	TRBJ2-1	CASSLSQGAYNEQFF
TRBV27	TRBJ2-1	CASGLAGGAGYNEQFF
TRBV28	TRBJ2-7	CASRHRGGYEQYF
TRBV5-4	TRBJ2-2	CASSHLDDPTGELFF
TRBV10-1	TRBJ2-7	CASSESNGAEQYF
TRBV13	TRBJ1-1	CASSPRGRYTEAFF
TRBV28	TRBJ1-4	CASSSDREDATNEKLFF
TRBV25-1	TRBJ1-6	CASGTGGPLSPLHF
TRBV6-1	TRBJ2-7	CASKVDREQYF
TRBV4-3	TRBJ1-1	CASSQWTVMNTEAFF
TRBV11-2	TRBJ1-1	CASSVRGVGTEAFF
TRBV27	TRBJ2-1	CASSPPSRREQFF
TRBV19	TRBJ1-5	CASLDVNRGESNQPQHF
TRBV7-9	TRBJ2-1	CASSLPRGISDSYNEQFF
TRBV7-9	TRBJ2-3	CASSLGGGTQYF
TRBV19	TRBJ2-1	CASSIGQGYNEQFF
TRBV2	TRBJ1-2	CASSGGSRHYGYTF
TRBV4-1	TRBJ1-5	CASSQARRDRSSNQPQHF
TRBV9	TRBJ2-1	CASSTSGADEQFF
TRBV10-2	TRBJ2-1	CASSEMGSSGRYNEQFF